This T cell receptor beta chain was observed in a study of identical twins. Findings and caveats of the study: Weaker excess twin sharing was observed in beta out-of-frame sequences. Because invariant MAIT and iNKT cells could be present, zero-insertion analyses could be partly confounded.

The CDR3 sequence is 14 residues long. Trimming at V came to 7 bases and at J to 3 bases, leaving 2 bases not matched to a gene. Germline assignment: CDR1 SNHLY and CDR2 FYNNEI. The table lists this clonotype with many counts. Its antigen is unknown. TCRdb used MiXCR to reprocess the 5' RACE reads, holding one entry per CDR3 protein. The data hold just under 650,000 distinct CDR3 sequences, with less than 9% observed a single time. These same data were also listed under a study on yellow fever vaccine responses in identical twins.

The chain has TRBV2 and TRBJ2-7, with 14 bases identical to TRBD2. This receptor was taken from a woman between 18 and 30 years old in good health. Sequenced material: PBMCs. The CDR3 DNA reads TGTGCCAGCAATGGACTAGCGGGAGGCTACGAGCAGTACTTC. It codes for CASNGLAGGYEQYF.